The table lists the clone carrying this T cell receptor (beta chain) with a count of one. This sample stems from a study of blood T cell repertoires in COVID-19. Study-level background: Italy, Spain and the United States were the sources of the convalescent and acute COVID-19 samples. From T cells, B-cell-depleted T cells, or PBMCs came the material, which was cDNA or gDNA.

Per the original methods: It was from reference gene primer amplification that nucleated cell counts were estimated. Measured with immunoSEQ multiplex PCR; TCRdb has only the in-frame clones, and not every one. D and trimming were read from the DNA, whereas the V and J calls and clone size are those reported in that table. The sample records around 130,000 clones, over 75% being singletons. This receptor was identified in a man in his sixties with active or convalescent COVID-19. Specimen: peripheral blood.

Here the CDR3 DNA reads TGTGCCAGCAGCTTAGAGGCGGGAACAGCCCAGTACTTC. Encoded protein: CASSLEAGTAQYF. The V gene is TRBV11-2, the J gene TRBJ2-5; D is perhaps TRBD2 (6 bases). The germline gives CDR1 SGHAT, CDR2 FQNNGV. The CDR3 contains 13 residues. V lost 0 bases and J 9 bases, leaving 11 bases between the germline ends.